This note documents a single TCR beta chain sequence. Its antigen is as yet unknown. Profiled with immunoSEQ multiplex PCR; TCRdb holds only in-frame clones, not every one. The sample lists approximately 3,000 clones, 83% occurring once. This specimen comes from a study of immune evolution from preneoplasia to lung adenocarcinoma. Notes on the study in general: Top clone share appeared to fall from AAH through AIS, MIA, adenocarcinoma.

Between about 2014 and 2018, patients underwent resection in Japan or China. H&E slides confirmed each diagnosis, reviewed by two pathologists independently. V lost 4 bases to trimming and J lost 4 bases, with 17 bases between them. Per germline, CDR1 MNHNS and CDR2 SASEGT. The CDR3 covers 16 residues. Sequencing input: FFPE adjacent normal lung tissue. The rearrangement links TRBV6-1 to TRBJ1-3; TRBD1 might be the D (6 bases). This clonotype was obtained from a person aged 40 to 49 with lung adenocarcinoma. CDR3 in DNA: TGTGCCAGCAGTGCAGCAGGGGAAGGATTCGGAAACACCATATATTTT. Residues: CASSAAGEGFGNTIYF.